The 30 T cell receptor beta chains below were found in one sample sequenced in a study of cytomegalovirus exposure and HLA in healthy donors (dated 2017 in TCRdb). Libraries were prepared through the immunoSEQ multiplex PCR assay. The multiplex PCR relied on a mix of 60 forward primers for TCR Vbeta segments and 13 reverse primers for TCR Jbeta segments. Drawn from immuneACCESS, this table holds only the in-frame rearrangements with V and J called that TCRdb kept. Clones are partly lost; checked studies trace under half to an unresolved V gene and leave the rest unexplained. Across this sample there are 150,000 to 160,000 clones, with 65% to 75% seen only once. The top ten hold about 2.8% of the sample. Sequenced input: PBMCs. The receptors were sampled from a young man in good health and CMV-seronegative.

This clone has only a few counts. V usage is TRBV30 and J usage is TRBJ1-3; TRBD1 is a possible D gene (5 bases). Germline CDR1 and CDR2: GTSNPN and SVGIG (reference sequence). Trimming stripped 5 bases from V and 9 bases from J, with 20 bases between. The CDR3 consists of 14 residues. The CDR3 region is CAWSTSGRRGTIYF. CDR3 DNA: TGTGCCTGGTCCACATCGGGGCGGCGGGGCACCATATATTTT.

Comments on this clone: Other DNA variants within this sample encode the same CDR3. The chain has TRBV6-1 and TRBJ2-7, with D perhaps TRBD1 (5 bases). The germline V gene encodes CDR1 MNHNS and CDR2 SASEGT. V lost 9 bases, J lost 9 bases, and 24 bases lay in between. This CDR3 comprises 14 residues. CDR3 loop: CASAGQGAKSGQYF. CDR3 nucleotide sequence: TGTGCCAGTGCCGGACAAGGGGCAAAGTCCGGGCAGTACTTC.

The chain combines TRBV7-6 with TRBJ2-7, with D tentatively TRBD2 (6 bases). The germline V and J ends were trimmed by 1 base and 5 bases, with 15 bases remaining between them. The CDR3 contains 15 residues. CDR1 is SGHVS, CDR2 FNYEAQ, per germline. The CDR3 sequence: CASSLGGAGTHEQYF. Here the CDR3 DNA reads TGTGCCAGCAGCTTAGGTGGGGCAGGGACTCACGAGCAGTACTTC.

The CDR3 DNA reads as TGTGCCAGCAGTGTATCCGGGGGAAGTTACGAGCAGTACGTC. Translated: CASSVSGGSYEQYV. The chain uses TRBV27 and TRBJ2-7; perhaps TRBD2 as D (6 bases). CDR1 and CDR2 from the germline V gene are MNHEY and SMNVEV (reference sequence). The CDR3 spans 14 residues.

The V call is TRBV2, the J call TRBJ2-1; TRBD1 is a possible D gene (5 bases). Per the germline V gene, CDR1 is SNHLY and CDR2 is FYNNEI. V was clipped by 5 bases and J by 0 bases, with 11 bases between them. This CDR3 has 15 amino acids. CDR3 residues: CASSYQGSSYNEQFF. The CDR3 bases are TGTGCCAGCAGTTACCAGGGTAGCTCCTACAATGAGCAGTTCTTC.

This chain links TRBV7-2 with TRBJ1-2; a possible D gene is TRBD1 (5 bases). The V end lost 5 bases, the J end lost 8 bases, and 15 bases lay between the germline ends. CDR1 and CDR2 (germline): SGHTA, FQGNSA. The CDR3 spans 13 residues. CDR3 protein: CASSPQGGRGYTF. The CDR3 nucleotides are TGTGCCAGCAGCCCGCAGGGAGGTCGGGGCTACACCTTC. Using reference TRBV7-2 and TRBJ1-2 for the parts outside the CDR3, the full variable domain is GAGVSQSPSNKVTEKGKDVELRCDPISGHTALYWYRQSLGQGLEFLIYFQGNSAPDKSGLPSDRFSAERTGGSVSTLTIQRTQQEDSAVYLCASSPQGGRGYTFGSGTRLTVV.

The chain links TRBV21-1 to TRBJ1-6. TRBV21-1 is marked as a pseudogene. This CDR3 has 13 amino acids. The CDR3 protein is CASSKWRDSPLHF. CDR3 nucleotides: TGTGCCAGCAGCAAATGGAGGGATTCACCCCTCCACTTT.

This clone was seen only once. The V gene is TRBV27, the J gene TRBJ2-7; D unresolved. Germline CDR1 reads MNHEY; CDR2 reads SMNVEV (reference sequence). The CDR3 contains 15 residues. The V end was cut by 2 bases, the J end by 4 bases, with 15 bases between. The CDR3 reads CASSLSTVGWYEQYF. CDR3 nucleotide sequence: TGTGCCAGCAGTTTAAGTACAGTCGGTTGGTACGAGCAGTACTTC.

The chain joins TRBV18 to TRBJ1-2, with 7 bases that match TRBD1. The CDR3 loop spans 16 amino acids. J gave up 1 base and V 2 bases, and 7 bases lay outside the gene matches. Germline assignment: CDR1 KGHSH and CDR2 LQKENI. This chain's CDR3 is CASSPFTGANNYGYTF. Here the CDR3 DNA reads TGTGCCAGCTCACCATTTACAGGGGCCAATAACTATGGCTACACCTTC.

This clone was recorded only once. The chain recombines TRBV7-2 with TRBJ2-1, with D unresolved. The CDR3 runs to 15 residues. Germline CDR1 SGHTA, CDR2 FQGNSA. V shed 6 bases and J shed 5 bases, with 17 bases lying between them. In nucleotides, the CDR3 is TGTGCCAGCAGGTTCGATCGGTCGGGTGACAATGAGCAGTTCTTC. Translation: CASRFDRSGDNEQFF.

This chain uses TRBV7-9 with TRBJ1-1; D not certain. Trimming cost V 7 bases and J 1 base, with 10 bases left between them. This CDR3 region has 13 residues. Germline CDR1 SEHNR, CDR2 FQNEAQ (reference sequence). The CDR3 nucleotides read TGTGCCAGCATCCTGGAGGCGAACACTGAAGCTTTCTTT. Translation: CASILEANTEAFF.

CDR3: CASRNSGGTDTQYF. In DNA, the CDR3 is TGTGCCAGCCGTAATAGCGGGGGCACAGATACGCAGTATTTT. The gene calls are TRBV6-6 and TRBJ2-3, with TRBD2 matching 8 bases. J was trimmed by 1 base and V by 8 bases; bases with no gene match: 5. The CDR3 consists of 14 residues. Germline V lookup: CDR1 MNHNY, CDR2 SVGAGI (reference sequence).

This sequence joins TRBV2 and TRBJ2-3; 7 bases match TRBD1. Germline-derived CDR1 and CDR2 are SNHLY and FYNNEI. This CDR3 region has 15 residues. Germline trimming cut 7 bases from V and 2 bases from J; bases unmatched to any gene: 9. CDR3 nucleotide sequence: TGTGCCAGCAATGGCAGGGGGATTTACACAGATACGCAGTATTTT. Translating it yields CASNGRGIYTDTQYF.

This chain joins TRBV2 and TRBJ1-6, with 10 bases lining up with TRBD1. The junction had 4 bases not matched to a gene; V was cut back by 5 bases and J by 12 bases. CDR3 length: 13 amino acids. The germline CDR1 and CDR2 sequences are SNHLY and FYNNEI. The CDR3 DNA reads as TGTGCCAGCAGTCCAGGACAGGGGGGACCCCTCCACTTT. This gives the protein CASSPGQGGPLHF.

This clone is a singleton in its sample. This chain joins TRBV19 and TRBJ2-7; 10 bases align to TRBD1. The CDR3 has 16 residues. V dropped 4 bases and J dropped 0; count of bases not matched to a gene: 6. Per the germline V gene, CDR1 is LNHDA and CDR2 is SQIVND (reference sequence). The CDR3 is CASSTDRDRGSYEQYF. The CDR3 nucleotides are TGTGCCAGTAGTACTGACCGGGACAGGGGCTCCTACGAGCAGTACTTC. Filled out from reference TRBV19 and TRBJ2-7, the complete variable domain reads DGGITQSPKYLFRKEGQNVTLSCEQNLNHDAMYWYRQDPGQGLRLIYYSQIVNDFQKGDIAEGYSVSREKKESFPLTVTSAQKNPTAFYLCASSTDRDRGSYEQYFGPGTRLTVT.

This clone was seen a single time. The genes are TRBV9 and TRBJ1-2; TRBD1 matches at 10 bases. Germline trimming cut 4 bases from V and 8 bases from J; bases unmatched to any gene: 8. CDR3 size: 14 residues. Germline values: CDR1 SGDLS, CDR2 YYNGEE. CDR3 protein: CASSQTGGRRGYTF. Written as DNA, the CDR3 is TGTGCCAGCAGCCAGACAGGGGGCCGACGGGGCTACACCTTC.

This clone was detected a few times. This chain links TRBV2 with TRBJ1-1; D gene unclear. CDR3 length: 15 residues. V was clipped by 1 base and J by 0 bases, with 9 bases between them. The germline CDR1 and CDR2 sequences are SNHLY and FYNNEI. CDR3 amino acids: CASSEDLRMNTEAFF. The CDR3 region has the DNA TGTGCCAGCAGTGAAGACTTGAGGATGAACACTGAAGCTTTCTTT.

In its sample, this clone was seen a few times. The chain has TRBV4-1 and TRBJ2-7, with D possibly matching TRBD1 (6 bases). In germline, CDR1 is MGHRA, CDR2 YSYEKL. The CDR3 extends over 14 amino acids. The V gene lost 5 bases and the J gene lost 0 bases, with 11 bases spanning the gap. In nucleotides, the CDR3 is TGCGCCAGCAGCAGTAGGGGGAGCTCCTACGAGCAGTACTTC. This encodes CASSSRGSSYEQYF.

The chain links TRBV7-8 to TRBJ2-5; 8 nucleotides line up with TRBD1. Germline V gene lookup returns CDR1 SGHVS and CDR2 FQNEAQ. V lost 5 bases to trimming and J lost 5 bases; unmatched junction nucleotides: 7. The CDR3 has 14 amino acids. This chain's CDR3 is CASSTRTGMETQYF. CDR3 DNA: TGTGCCAGCAGCACGCGGACAGGGATGGAGACCCAGTACTTC.

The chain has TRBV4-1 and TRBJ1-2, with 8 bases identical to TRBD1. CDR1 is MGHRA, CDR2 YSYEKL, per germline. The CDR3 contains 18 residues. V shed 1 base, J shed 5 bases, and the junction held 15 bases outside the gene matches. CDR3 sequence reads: CASSQAPTGVRSRYGYTF. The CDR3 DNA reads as TGCGCCAGCAGCCAAGCCCCGACAGGGGTTCGGAGTAGGTATGGCTACACCTTC.

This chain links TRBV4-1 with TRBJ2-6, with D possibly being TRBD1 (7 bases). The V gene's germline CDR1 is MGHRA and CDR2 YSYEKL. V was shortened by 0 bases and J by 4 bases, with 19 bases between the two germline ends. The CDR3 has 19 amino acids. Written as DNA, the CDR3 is TGCGCCAGCAGCCAAGAAGGCTGGCAGGGGGGCTCAGGGGCCAACGTCCTGACTTTC. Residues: CASSQEGWQGGSGANVLTF.

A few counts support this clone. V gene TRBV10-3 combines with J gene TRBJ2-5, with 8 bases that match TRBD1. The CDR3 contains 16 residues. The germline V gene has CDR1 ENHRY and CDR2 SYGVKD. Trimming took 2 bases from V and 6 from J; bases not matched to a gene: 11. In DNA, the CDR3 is TGTGCCATCAGTGAGGGGATGTCAGGGGGCGGGAAGACCCAGTACTTC. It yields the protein CAISEGMSGGGKTQYF.

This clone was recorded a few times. The CDR3 loop is CASRGTLGDSQPQHF. The CDR3 DNA follows: TGTGCCAGCAGAGGGACACTAGGGGATAGTCAGCCCCAGCATTTT. The rearrangement links TRBV6-1 to TRBJ1-5, with D possibly being TRBD1 (6 bases). Trimming removed 6 bases from V and 6 bases from J, with 18 bases in between. This CDR3 region has 15 residues. The germline V gene has CDR1 MNHNS and CDR2 SASEGT.

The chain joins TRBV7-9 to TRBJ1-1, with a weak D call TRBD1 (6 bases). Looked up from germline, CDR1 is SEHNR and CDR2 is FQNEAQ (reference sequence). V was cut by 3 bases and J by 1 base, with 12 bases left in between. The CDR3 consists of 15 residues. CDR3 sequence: CASSFGQPRNTEAFF. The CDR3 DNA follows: TGTGCCAGCAGCTTCGGACAGCCAAGGAACACTGAAGCTTTCTTT.

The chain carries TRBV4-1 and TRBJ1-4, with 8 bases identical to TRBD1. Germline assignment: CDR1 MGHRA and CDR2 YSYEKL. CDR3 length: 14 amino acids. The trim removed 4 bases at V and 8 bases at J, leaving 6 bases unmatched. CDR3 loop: CASSRRGLGEKLFF. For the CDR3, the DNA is TGCGCCAGCAGCCGCAGGGGGCTAGGAGAAAAACTGTTTTTT.

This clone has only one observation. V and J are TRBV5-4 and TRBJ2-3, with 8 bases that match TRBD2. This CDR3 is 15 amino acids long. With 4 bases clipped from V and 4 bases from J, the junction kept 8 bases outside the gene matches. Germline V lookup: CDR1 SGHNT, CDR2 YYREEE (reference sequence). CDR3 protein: CASSGTGTRADTQYF. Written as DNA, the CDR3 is TGTGCCAGCAGCGGAACCGGGACTAGGGCAGATACGCAGTATTTT.

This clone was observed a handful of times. The CDR3 is CASSQEITGTGNTIYF. The CDR3 DNA reads as TGTGCCAGCAGCCAAGAAATAACAGGGACGGGAAACACCATATATTTT. The chain combines TRBV4-2 with TRBJ1-3, with D possibly TRBD1 on 6 matching bases. The V end was cut by 0 bases, the J end by 4 bases, with 13 bases between. CDR3 length: 16 amino acids. The germline V gene has CDR1 LGHNA and CDR2 YNFKEQ.

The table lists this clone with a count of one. The CDR3 region is CASSELWGGRLGEYGYTF. CDR3 DNA: TGTGCCAGCAGTGAACTTTGGGGGGGTAGGCTGGGGGAGTATGGCTACACCTTC. The chain couples TRBV2 to TRBJ1-2; maybe TRBD1 (5 bases). The CDR3 covers 18 residues. V lost 2 bases and J 5 bases, leaving 24 bases between the germline ends. Germline V gene lookup returns CDR1 SNHLY and CDR2 FYNNEI.

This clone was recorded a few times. CDR3 amino acids: CAISEYGGGAYEQYV. CDR3 nucleotide sequence: TGTGCCATCAGTGAGTATGGCGGGGGGGCCTACGAGCAGTACGTC. The chain joins TRBV10-3 to TRBJ2-7; 9 nucleotides line up with TRBD2. The CDR3 runs to 15 residues. The germline V gene has CDR1 ENHRY and CDR2 SYGVKD. The V and J ends lost 1 base and 2 bases, in that order; junction bases with no gene match: 3.

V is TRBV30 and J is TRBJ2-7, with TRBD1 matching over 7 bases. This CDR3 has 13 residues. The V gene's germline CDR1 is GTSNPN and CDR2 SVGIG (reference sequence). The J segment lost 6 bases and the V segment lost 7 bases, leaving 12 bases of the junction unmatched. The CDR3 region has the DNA TGTGCCTCCGAGACAGGGTCCGGACTCGAGCAGTACTTC. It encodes CASETGSGLEQYF.